These T cell receptor beta chains were read from a single sample in a study of T-cell memory formation after mild COVID-19. TCRdb reanalysed the 5' RACE reads using MiXCR and keeps one entry per CDR3 protein. The table shows about 140,000 distinct CDR3 sequences, with about 14% occurring only once. Sequenced sample: PBMCs or a T cell subset sorted from them (not recorded which). Receptor source: an adult woman who had mild COVID-19 (a few samples of this study predate the infection). Cell type and time point are not known. The CDR3 runs from the conserved cysteine through the conserved F or W. Fields, in order: CDR3 length, V gene, J gene, CDR3 protein.

>17|TRBV4-1|TRBJ2-5
CASSQEEAAGGGETQYF
>14|TRBV18|TRBJ2-7
CASSPAGGHNEQYF
>12|TRBV3-1|TRBJ1-1
CASSQAGVEAFF
>14|TRBV20-1|TRBJ1-5
CSASGRGSNQPQHF
>13|TRBV7-6|TRBJ1-5
CASSLGWRGPQHF
>17|TRBV11-3|TRBJ2-1
CASSLVFLSGPYNEQFF
>15|TRBV5-1|TRBJ2-3
CASSLVDTYTDTQYF
>21|TRBV7-2|TRBJ2-4
CASSLPHGFGDAVMAKNIQYF
>17|TRBV5-5|TRBJ2-1
CASSLEDSTRAGNEQFF
>16|TRBV5-1|TRBJ2-2
CASSPGERMNTGELFF
>14|TRBV28|TRBJ2-1
CASSTPAVYNEQFF
>15|TRBV4-2|TRBJ2-3
CASSQSLAAPDTQYF
>14|TRBV7-7|TRBJ2-1
CASSPQTGGHEQFF
>15|TRBV24-1|TRBJ2-5
CATSDPGTSDGTQYF
>16|TRBV5-1|TRBJ2-6
CASSLAGGSGANVLTF
>18|TRBV20-1|TRBJ2-5
CSASDPGLAGGPRETQYF
>12|TRBV10-3|TRBJ2-1
CAIGTGHNEQFF
>12|TRBV29-1|TRBJ2-7
CSVPGQGYEQYF
>14|TRBV4-2|TRBJ2-5
CASSQDPYQETQYF
>16|TRBV7-9|TRBJ2-3
CASSSNRDLSTDTQYF
>16|TRBV7-9|TRBJ2-5
CASSPLGSGGQETQYF
>14|TRBV7-8|TRBJ2-1
CASSLVAANNEQFF